The source of this T cell receptor (beta chain) is a study of shared clonotypes between healthy human individuals. Study-level results: Among non-shared clonotypes, generation probabilities were lower than among those shared by all four donors.

V lost 4 bases, J lost 5 bases, and 6 bases stayed unmatched. Germline V gene data show CDR1 as LNHNV and CDR2 as YYDKDF (reference sequence). The CDR3 has 15 amino acids. Authors' processing steps: Junction-only sequences without quality scores were provided by ImmunoSEQ, so filtering was different. The data were produced by immunoSEQ multiplex PCR, yet TCRdb's version contains in-frame clones alone and is incomplete. From that table come the V and J calls and clone size; the DNA was used to work out D and trimming. The sample has a few million clones; over 85% are singletons. Negatively enriched CD4+ T cells were divided by CD45RA into naive and memory. Regarding this clone: Its antigen remains unknown.

V gene TRBV15 combines with J gene TRBJ2-7, with 12 bases fitting TRBD2. Sequencing was carried out using naive CD4+ T cells from PBMCs. Subset meaning: CD45RA+ positively selected. The receptor was derived from a man in his late teens or twenties in good health. Some clones in this sample may be carry-over from other donors' samples. The CDR3 region is CATSTRLAGVDEQYF. DNA of the CDR3: TGTGCCACCAGCACCAGACTAGCGGGAGTAGACGAGCAGTACTTC.